Described below is a single T cell receptor beta chain sequence and its context. Treatment described: randomized to nivolumab then ipilimumab (arm A) or the reverse (arm B). The assay was immunoSEQ multiplex PCR, and TCRdb's table has in-frame clones only and misses some. There are several thousand clones in the sample; around 66% occur only once, and more than 20% lies in the top ten. The entry originates in a study of sequential checkpoint blockade in melanoma. Study details: After both sequences, patients received maintenance nivolumab.

The CDR3 runs to 15 residues. The ends were cut back, 1 base at V and 1 base at J, with 8 bases in the middle. Looked up from germline, CDR1 is MNHNS and CDR2 is SASEGT. The receptor's source is a human donor with melanoma. The chain links TRBV6-1 to TRBJ2-1; D is unclear. The specimen was CD8+ T cells sorted from blood (inferred from file names), collected from a patient given nivolumab and ipilimumab in sequence. CDR3 amino acids: CASSEGRTSYNEQFF. DNA of the CDR3: TGTGCCAGCAGTGAAGGGAGAACGTCCTACAATGAGCAGTTCTTC.